This T cell receptor (beta chain) was obtained from a study of blood T cell repertoires in COVID-19. Across the study: Italy, Spain and the United States were the sources of the convalescent and acute COVID-19 samples. Nucleic acid was either cDNA or gDNA, and it came from T cells, B-cell-depleted T cells, or PBMCs.

Assay: immunoSEQ multiplex PCR; the TCRdb copy retains only in-frame clones and omits some. The sample records about 94,000 clones, approximately 87% being singletons. The trim removed 0 bases at V and 1 base at J, leaving 1 base unmatched. Germline V gene sequence: CDR1 SGHTA, CDR2 FQGTGA. The CDR3 is 15 residues long. The clonotype originates from a human donor with acute or convalescent COVID-19. The donor label of this sample is uncertain. The rearrangement links TRBV7-3 to TRBJ2-3, with 7 nucleotides matching TRBD1. Sequencing was performed on peripheral blood. CDR3 nucleotide sequence: TGTGCCAGCAGCTTAACCGGACAGGGCACAGATACGCAGTATTTT. This sequence encodes CASSLTGQGTDTQYF.